This T cell receptor (beta chain) is drawn from a study of OX40 agonist ivuxolimab in advanced cancers. Study-wide context: Ivuxolimab was a fully human IgG2 agonistic monoclonal antibody targeting the costimulatory receptor OX40 (CD134). Intravenous ivuxolimab was administered to patients every 2 weeks at six dose levels: 0.01, 0.1, 0.3, 1.5, 3 and 10 mg/kg. Of the approximately 53 patients in dose escalation, 19 had hepatocellular carcinoma, about 15 had melanoma, 9 had renal cell carcinoma and 9 had head and neck cancer. In the dose-escalation cohort, roughly 80% of patients were male, and the mean age was about 55 years, with a range of about 20 to 79. Patients were allowed to have had prior anti-PD-1, anti-PD-L1 or anti-CTLA-4 therapy, and roughly 40% of the dose-escalation patients had previously received checkpoint inhibitors. Partial responses occurred in three dose-escalation patients, of whom one had hepatocellular carcinoma and two had cutaneous melanoma. Peripheral TCRbeta sequencing was intended to test whether TCR sequence diversity was altered and clonal T-cell expansion was caused by ivuxolimab. The paper covers the monotherapy dose-escalation part of the phase I ivuxolimab trial, which included N of about 50 patients.

The trial excluded patients who had a history of autoimmune disease or who were on systemic immunosuppression. Peripheral blood for TCR sequencing was drawn from every dose cohort at baseline, at cycle 4 day 1 and at cycle 7 day 1. Samples were obtained from an open-label, multicenter, first-in-human phase I dose-escalation trial of ivuxolimab. Adults with locally advanced or metastatic melanoma, renal cell carcinoma, hepatocellular carcinoma or head and neck squamous cell carcinoma were enrolled in the trial. CD4+ and CD8+ T cells were sorted separately from peripheral blood before TCR sequencing. In regard to this clone: Which antigen it targets is not known. The record has no base qualities; no much larger clone is one base away.

According to the germline V gene, CDR1 reads SGHTA and CDR2 reads FQGNSA. The trim is 5 bases for V and 0 bases for J, with a gap of 10 bases between the germline ends. The CDR3, cysteine through phenylalanine, is 15 amino acids long. Only the CDR3 DNA is retained, 45 bases long and in frame from the first base. Study-level results and caveats: Low levels of normalized T-cell clonal expansion were also seen in some nonresponding patients. On average, CD8+ T cells showed more expanded clones than CD4+ T cells after ivuxolimab. At doses of 0.1 to 3.0 mg/kg, clonal expansion of both CD4+ and CD8+ blood T cells was observed from baseline to week 6. In the 0.1-3.0 mg/kg groups, partial responders were among the patients with the lowest normalized peripheral clonal expansion, particularly in CD8+ T cells. The antigen specificity of the peripheral T cells that underwent clonal expansion was not determined.

For sequencing of the TCRbeta CDR3 region, genomic DNA was extracted from the sorted cells. TCRbeta CDR3 regions were sequenced using the immunoSEQ Assay. In its TCRdb copy, this immuneACCESS table keeps in-frame sequences only and misses some clones. Where compared with another copy, unresolved V genes explain less than half of these, and the others have no known cause. Across this sample there are about 80,000 clones, with more than 90% seen only once. Jointly, the top ten make up 0.55% to 0.7% of the sample. The V gene is TRBV7-2 and the J gene is TRBJ2-2; tentative D gene TRBD2, with 5 bases matching. This receptor was taken from an adult with an advanced solid tumor such as melanoma, head and neck, liver or kidney cancer. The sequencing used CD4+ or CD8+ T cells sorted from blood, collected in a trial of the OX40 agonist ivuxolimab. The CDR3: CASSMSGTNTGELFF. The DNA sequence is TGTGCCAGCAGCATGAGCGGTACGAACACCGGGGAGCTGTTTTTT.